This is a list of T cell receptor beta chains from one sample in a study of shared clonotypes between healthy human individuals. The protocol was immunoSEQ multiplex PCR, while the TCRdb copy is restricted to in-frame clones and leaves out a portion. The sample carries about 2 million clones, roughly 96% recorded once. The sequenced sample was naive CD4+ T cells sorted from blood. The source is a man between 18 and 35 years old in good health. The conserved cysteine and the conserved F or W are not part of the CDR3 here. Each record gives: V gene, J gene, CDR3 protein.

TRBV27	TRBJ2-7	ASSSAGEQY
TRBV6-5	TRBJ1-1	ASSYSPVYTEAF
TRBV5-1	TRBJ2-2	ASSSRGSNTGELF
TRBV11-2	TRBJ1-6	ASSSNRQGANSPLH
TRBV10-3	TRBJ2-5	AISGEGIAETQY
TRBV29-1	TRBJ2-2	SVENRGGTGELF
TRBV19	TRBJ1-4	ASSGQGNEKLF
TRBV4-1	TRBJ1-2	ASSQLEGVGYT
TRBV2	TRBJ2-2	ASSADRNTGELF
TRBV18	TRBJ1-1	ASSPTETGGTEAF
TRBV7-9	TRBJ2-7	ASSLGSTILEEQY
TRBV28	TRBJ1-4	ASSPGTAKGLF
TRBV9	TRBJ1-6	ASSAIGMNSSPLH
TRBV2	TRBJ1-3	ASLTVVGNTIY
TRBV23-1	TRBJ1-6	ASSLWNSGGSSYNSPLH
TRBV6-1	TRBJ2-3	ASFSGLVTDTQY
TRBV11-2	TRBJ2-5	ASSAAGTSGETQY
TRBV6-6	TRBJ2-7	ASTPSPHYEQY
TRBV2	TRBJ1-5	ASTGGSSNQPQH
TRBV5-6	TRBJ1-4	ASSLTGVWGEKLF
TRBV30	TRBJ1-5	ASGVSNQPQH
TRBV5-1	TRBJ1-1	ASSLSLNTEAF
TRBV9	TRBJ1-2	ASSLEEGNYGYT
TRBV7-8	TRBJ1-6	ASSPGAGFNSPLH
TRBV23-1	TRBJ1-4	ASSRVPRVF
TRBV2	TRBJ1-2	ASSGTRGTDGYT
TRBV6-1	TRBJ2-7	ASSDAGGAVEY
TRBV4-1	TRBJ2-3	ASTPSGTGETQY
TRBV4-3	TRBJ2-1	ASSHYGTKF
TRBV7-8	TRBJ1-1	ASRRDGGSTEAF
TRBV6-6	TRBJ1-2	ASRRQGANTHYGYT
TRBV15	TRBJ2-6	ATSRGLGPGANVLT
TRBV30	TRBJ1-3	AWSGVSAGNTIY